Listed below are T cell receptor beta chains from one sample, sequenced in a study of T cell responses to AZD1222 COVID-19 vaccine. This table comes from immunoSEQ multiplex PCR, and its TCRdb copy is limited to in-frame clones, with some not included. The sample includes 100,000 to 120,000 clones, 94% of them seen just once. The source was peripheral blood, collected 28 days after the second AZD1222 dose. The receptors stem from an adult who received the AZD1222 COVID-19 vaccine. The CDR3 runs from the conserved cysteine through the conserved F or W. The D gene is left open where the match is weak. Size is stated for part of the rows, as once, few or many counts, or as a class when the clone is expanded.

CDR3 protein: CASSSPGLAGARVSYEQYF
CDR3 DNA: TGTGCCAGCAGCTCCCCCGGACTAGCGGGGGCCCGAGTGTCCTACGAGCAGTACTTC
D gene: TRBD2
J gene: TRBJ2-7
V gene: TRBV13
clone size: .

CDR3 protein: CASSFTSQGEQFF
CDR3 DNA: TGTGCCAGCAGTTTTACTAGCCAAGGTGAGCAGTTCTTC
D gene: .
J gene: TRBJ2-1
V gene: TRBV27
clone size: .

CDR3 protein: CASSEERGRNQPQHF
CDR3 DNA: TGTGCCAGCAGTGAAGAAAGGGGGAGGAATCAGCCCCAGCATTTT
D gene: .
J gene: TRBJ1-5
V gene: TRBV6-1
clone size: .

CDR3 protein: CASSEDIRGTEAFF
CDR3 DNA: TGCGCCAGCAGTGAAGATATCAGGGGCACTGAAGCTTTCTTT
D gene: .
J gene: TRBJ1-1
V gene: TRBV10-1
clone size: .

CDR3 protein: CATQGQNTEAFF
CDR3 DNA: TGTGCCACCCAAGGACAGAACACTGAAGCTTTCTTT
D gene: .
J gene: TRBJ1-1
V gene: TRBV6-5
clone size: .

CDR3 protein: CASSQEKRGLAGIYEQYF
CDR3 DNA: TGCGCCAGCAGCCAAGAAAAACGTGGACTAGCGGGGATCTACGAGCAGTACTTC
D gene: TRBD2
J gene: TRBJ2-7
V gene: TRBV5-1
clone size: .

CDR3 protein: CASRRGDVRENYGYTF
CDR3 DNA: TGTGCCAGTCGGAGAGGAGATGTAAGGGAGAACTATGGCTACACCTTC
D gene: .
J gene: TRBJ1-2
V gene: TRBV19
clone size: .

CDR3 protein: CASSYLGRFRGTEAFF
CDR3 DNA: TGTGCCAGCAGTTACTTGGGTCGGTTTAGGGGCACTGAAGCTTTCTTT
D gene: .
J gene: TRBJ1-1
V gene: TRBV6-5
clone size: .

CDR3 protein: CAISESVSDTQYF
CDR3 DNA: TGTGCCATCAGTGAGTCGGTGAGTGATACGCAGTATTTT
D gene: .
J gene: TRBJ2-3
V gene: TRBV10-3
clone size: .

CDR3 protein: CASSLLGLAGNEQFF
CDR3 DNA: TGTGCCAGCAGCTTATTAGGTTTAGCGGGGAATGAGCAGTTCTTC
D gene: TRBD2
J gene: TRBJ2-1
V gene: TRBV7-8
clone size: few

CDR3 protein: CASSQVSVGVYTGELFF
CDR3 DNA: TGTGCCAGCAGCCAAGTTTCTGTAGGGGTTTACACCGGGGAGCTGTTTTTT
D gene: .
J gene: TRBJ2-2
V gene: TRBV3-1/TRBV3-2
clone size: .

CDR3 protein: CASSPGGYNEQFF
CDR3 DNA: TGTGCCAGCAGCCCCGGGGGTTACAATGAGCAGTTCTTC
D gene: .
J gene: TRBJ2-1
V gene: TRBV7-2
clone size: .

CDR3 protein: CASRLSYNRGPHNEQFF
CDR3 DNA: TGTGCCAGCAGGCTCTCTTATAACAGGGGGCCCCACAATGAGCAGTTCTTC
D gene: TRBD1
J gene: TRBJ2-1
V gene: TRBV25-1
clone size: .

CDR3 protein: CASSLEPGTNYGYTF
CDR3 DNA: TGCGCCAGCAGCTTGGAACCAGGAACTAACTATGGCTACACCTTC
D gene: .
J gene: TRBJ1-2
V gene: TRBV5-1
clone size: .

CDR3 protein: CATSRDQRPGSEQYF
CDR3 DNA: TGTGCCACCAGCAGAGATCAACGTCCCGGGAGCGAGCAGTACTTC
D gene: .
J gene: TRBJ2-7
V gene: TRBV15
clone size: .

CDR3 protein: CASSLRMRVSGANVLTF
CDR3 DNA: TGTGCCAGCAGCTTGAGGATGAGGGTCTCTGGGGCCAACGTCCTGACTTTC
D gene: .
J gene: TRBJ2-6
V gene: TRBV5-5
clone size: .

CDR3 protein: CAISQSQGNTEAFF
CDR3 DNA: TGTGCCATCAGTCAATCTCAGGGGAACACTGAAGCTTTCTTT
D gene: .
J gene: TRBJ1-1
V gene: TRBV10-3
clone size: .

CDR3 protein: CASSFLRTEAFF
CDR3 DNA: TGTGCCAGCAGCTTTTTGCGGACTGAAGCTTTCTTT
D gene: .
J gene: TRBJ1-1
V gene: TRBV5-6
clone size: .

CDR3 protein: CASSLAGGITGELFF
CDR3 DNA: TGTGCCAGCAGCCTAGCGGGAGGTATCACCGGGGAGCTGTTTTTT
D gene: TRBD2
J gene: TRBJ2-2
V gene: TRBV11-2
clone size: .

CDR3 protein: CASSYSMVPGGYGYTF
CDR3 DNA: TGTGCCAGCAGTTACTCGATGGTCCCAGGAGGTTATGGCTACACCTTC
D gene: .
J gene: TRBJ1-2
V gene: TRBV6-5
clone size: few

CDR3 protein: CASRTFGEHQPQHF
CDR3 DNA: TGTGCCAGCAGGACATTCGGGGAGCATCAGCCCCAGCATTTT
D gene: .
J gene: TRBJ1-5
V gene: TRBV6-6
clone size: .

CDR3 protein: CASSILGGGNQPQHF
CDR3 DNA: TGTGCCAGTAGTATCCTGGGGGGTGGCAATCAGCCCCAGCATTTT
D gene: .
J gene: TRBJ1-5
V gene: TRBV19
clone size: .

CDR3 protein: CASSEPGQGSSGELFF
CDR3 DNA: TGTGCCAGCAGTGAACCGGGACAGGGGAGTTCCGGGGAGCTGTTTTTT
D gene: TRBD1
J gene: TRBJ2-2
V gene: TRBV6-1
clone size: .

CDR3 protein: CASTEDGVSPLHF
CDR3 DNA: TGTGCCAGCACCGAAGACGGGGTGTCACCCCTCCACTTT
D gene: .
J gene: TRBJ1-6
V gene: TRBV2
clone size: .

CDR3 protein: CASSLGLAGGLYQETQYF
CDR3 DNA: TGCGCCAGCAGCTTGGGACTAGCGGGGGGCTTGTACCAAGAGACCCAGTACTTC
D gene: TRBD2
J gene: TRBJ2-5
V gene: TRBV5-1
clone size: .

CDR3 protein: CASSPVGSRSNYGYTF
CDR3 DNA: TGCGCCAGCAGCCCCGTGGGTTCGAGGTCTAACTATGGCTACACCTTC
D gene: .
J gene: TRBJ1-2
V gene: TRBV4-1
clone size: .

CDR3 protein: CASSRARDSEAFF
CDR3 DNA: TGTGCCAGCAGCCGAGCCCGGGACAGTGAAGCTTTCTTT
D gene: TRBD1
J gene: TRBJ1-1
V gene: TRBV5-5
clone size: once

CDR3 protein: CASSLWAANTGELFF
CDR3 DNA: TGTGCCAGCAGCTTATGGGCCGCGAACACCGGGGAGCTGTTTTTT
D gene: .
J gene: TRBJ2-2
V gene: TRBV7-6
clone size: few

CDR3 protein: CASSISGTGELFF
CDR3 DNA: TGTGCCAGTAGTATCTCAGGGACCGGGGAGCTGTTTTTT
D gene: .
J gene: TRBJ2-2
V gene: TRBV19
clone size: .

CDR3 protein: CASSGWMTSGGSEQYF
CDR3 DNA: TGTGCCAGCAGTGGATGGATGACTAGCGGGGGGTCGGAGCAGTACTTC
D gene: TRBD2
J gene: TRBJ2-7
V gene: TRBV2
clone size: .

CDR3 protein: CASSDRRAYEKLFF
CDR3 DNA: TGTGCCAGCAGTGACCGGAGGGCCTACGAAAAACTGTTTTTT
D gene: .
J gene: TRBJ1-4
V gene: TRBV6-1
clone size: once

CDR3 protein: CASSLFQGAFSGANVLTF
CDR3 DNA: TGTGCCAGCAGCTTGTTTCAGGGGGCATTCTCTGGGGCCAACGTCCTGACTTTC
D gene: TRBD1
J gene: TRBJ2-6
V gene: TRBV5-4
clone size: .

CDR3 protein: CATRHDGTGLRNEQFF
CDR3 DNA: TGTGCCACCAGACACGACGGGACAGGGCTTAGAAATGAGCAGTTCTTC
D gene: TRBD1
J gene: TRBJ2-1
V gene: TRBV15
clone size: .

CDR3 protein: CASTIQGGNYGYTF
CDR3 DNA: TGTGCCAGCACCATACAGGGGGGTAACTATGGCTACACCTTC
D gene: TRBD1
J gene: TRBJ1-2
V gene: TRBV7-9
clone size: .

CDR3 protein: CASHGQEGSPLHF
CDR3 DNA: TGTGCCTCCCATGGGCAGGAGGGTTCACCCCTCCACTTT
D gene: .
J gene: TRBJ1-6
V gene: TRBV19
clone size: .